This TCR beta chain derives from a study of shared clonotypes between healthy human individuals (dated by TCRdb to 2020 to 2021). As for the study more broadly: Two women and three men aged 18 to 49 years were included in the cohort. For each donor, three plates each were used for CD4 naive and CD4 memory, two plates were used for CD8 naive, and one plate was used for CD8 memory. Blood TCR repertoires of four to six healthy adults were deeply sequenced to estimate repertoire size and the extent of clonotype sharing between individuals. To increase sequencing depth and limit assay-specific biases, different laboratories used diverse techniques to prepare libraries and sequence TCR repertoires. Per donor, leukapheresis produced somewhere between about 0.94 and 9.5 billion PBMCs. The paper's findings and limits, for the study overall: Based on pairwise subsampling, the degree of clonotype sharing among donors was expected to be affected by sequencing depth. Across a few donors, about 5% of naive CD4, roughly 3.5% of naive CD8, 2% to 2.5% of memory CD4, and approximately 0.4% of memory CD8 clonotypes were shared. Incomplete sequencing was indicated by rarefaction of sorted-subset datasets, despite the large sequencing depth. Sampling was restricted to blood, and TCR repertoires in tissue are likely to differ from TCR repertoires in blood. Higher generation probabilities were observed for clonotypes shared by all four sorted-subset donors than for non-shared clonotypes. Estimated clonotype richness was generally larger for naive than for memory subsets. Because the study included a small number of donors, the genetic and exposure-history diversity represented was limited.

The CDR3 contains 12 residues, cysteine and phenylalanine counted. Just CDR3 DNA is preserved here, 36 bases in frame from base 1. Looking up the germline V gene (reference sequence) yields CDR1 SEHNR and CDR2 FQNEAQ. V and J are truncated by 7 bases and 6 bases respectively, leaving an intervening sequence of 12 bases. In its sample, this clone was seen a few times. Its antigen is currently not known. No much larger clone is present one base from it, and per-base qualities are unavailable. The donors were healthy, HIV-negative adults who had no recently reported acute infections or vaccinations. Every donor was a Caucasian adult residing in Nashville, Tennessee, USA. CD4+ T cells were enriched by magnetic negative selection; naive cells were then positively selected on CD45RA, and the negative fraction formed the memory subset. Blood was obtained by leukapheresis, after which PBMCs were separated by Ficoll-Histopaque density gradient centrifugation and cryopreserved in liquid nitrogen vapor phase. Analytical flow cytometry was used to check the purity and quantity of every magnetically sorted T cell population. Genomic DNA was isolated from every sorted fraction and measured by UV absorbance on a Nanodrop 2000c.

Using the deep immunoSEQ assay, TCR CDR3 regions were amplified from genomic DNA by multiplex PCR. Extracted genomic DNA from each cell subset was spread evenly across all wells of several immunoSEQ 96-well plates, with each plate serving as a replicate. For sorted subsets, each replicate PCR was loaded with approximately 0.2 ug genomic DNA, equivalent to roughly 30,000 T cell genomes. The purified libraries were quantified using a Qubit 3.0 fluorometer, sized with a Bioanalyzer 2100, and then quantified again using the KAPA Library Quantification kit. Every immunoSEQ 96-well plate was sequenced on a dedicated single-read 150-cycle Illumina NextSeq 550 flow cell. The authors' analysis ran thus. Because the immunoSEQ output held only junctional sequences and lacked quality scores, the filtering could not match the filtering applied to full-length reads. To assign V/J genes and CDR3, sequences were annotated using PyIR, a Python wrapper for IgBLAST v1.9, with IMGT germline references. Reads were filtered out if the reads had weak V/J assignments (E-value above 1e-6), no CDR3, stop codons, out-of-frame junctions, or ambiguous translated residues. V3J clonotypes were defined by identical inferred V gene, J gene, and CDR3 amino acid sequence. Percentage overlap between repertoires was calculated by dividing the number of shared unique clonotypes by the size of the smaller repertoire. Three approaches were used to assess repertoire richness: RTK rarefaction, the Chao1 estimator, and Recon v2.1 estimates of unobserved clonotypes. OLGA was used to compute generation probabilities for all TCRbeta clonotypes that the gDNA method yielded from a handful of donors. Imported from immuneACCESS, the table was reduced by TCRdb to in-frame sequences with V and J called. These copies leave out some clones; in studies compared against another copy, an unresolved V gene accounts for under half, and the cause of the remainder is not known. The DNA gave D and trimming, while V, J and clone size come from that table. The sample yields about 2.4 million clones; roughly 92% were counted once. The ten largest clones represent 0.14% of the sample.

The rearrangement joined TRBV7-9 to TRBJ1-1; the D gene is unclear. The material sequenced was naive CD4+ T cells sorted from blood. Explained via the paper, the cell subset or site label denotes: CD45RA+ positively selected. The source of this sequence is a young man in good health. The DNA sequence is TGTGCCAGCACAACCCGGTGGGCTGAAGCTTTCTTT. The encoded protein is CASTTRWAEAFF.